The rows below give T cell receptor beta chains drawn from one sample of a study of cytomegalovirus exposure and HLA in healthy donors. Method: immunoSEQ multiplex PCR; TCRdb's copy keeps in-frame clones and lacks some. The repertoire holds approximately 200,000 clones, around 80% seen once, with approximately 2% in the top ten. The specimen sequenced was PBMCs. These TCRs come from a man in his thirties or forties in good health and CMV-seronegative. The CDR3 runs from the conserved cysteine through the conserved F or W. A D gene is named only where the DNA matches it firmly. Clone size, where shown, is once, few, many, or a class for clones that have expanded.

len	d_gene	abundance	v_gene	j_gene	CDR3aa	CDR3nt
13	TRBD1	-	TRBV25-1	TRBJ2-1	CASSDRGRDEQFF	TGTGCCAGCAGTGACAGGGGGCGGGATGAGCAGTTCTTC
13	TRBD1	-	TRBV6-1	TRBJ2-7	CASRSTGLYEQYF	TGTGCCAGCAGATCGACAGGGCTCTACGAGCAGTACTTC
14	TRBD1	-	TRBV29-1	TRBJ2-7	CSAAIGTGGSEQYF	TGCAGCGCCGCGATCGGGACAGGGGGCAGCGAGCAGTACTTC
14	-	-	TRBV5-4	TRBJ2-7	CASSFGALGYEQYF	TGTGCCAGCAGTTTTGGAGCCCTCGGCTACGAGCAGTACTTC
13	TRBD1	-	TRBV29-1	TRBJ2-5	CSVGQGARETQYF	TGCAGCGTTGGACAGGGGGCCCGCGAGACCCAGTACTTC
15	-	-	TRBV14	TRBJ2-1	CASSQERGLYNEQFF	TGTGCCAGCAGCCAAGAGCGGGGACTGTACAATGAGCAGTTCTTC
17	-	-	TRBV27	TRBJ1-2	CASSLFSRRGSNYGYTF	TGTGCCAGCAGTTTATTCTCCCGACGGGGTTCTAACTATGGCTACACCTTC
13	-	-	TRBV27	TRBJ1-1	CASSLGLWAEAFF	TGTGCCAGCAGTTTAGGGTTATGGGCCGAAGCTTTCTTT
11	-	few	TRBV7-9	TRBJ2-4	CASCPGDIQYF	TGTGCCAGCTGTCCGGGGGACATTCAGTACTTC
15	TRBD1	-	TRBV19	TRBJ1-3	CASSLQGADGNTIYF	TGTGCCAGTAGTTTACAGGGGGCTGACGGAAACACCATATATTTT
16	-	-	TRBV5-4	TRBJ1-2	CASSSSAAQVSYGYTF	TGTGCCAGCAGCTCATCCGCTGCACAGGTTTCCTATGGCTACACCTTC
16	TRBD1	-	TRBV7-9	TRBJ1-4	CASSARQGSTNEKLFF	TGTGCCAGCAGCGCCCGACAGGGGTCAACTAATGAAAAACTGTTTTTT
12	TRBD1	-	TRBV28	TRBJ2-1	CASSSSGGKQFF	TGTGCCAGCAGTTCCTCAGGGGGTAAGCAGTTCTTC
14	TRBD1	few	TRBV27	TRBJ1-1	CASSFGQGAVGAFF	TGTGCCAGCAGTTTTGGGCAGGGGGCGGTTGGGGCTTTCTTT
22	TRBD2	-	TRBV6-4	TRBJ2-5	CASSDPRIFANPTSGSQETQYF	TGTGCCAGCAGTGACCCGCGAATCTTTGCTAACCCGACTAGCGGGAGCCAAGAGACCCAGTACTTC
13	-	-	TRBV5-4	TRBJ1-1	CASSLTVNTEAFF	TGTGCCAGCAGCCTGACAGTGAACACTGAAGCTTTCTTT